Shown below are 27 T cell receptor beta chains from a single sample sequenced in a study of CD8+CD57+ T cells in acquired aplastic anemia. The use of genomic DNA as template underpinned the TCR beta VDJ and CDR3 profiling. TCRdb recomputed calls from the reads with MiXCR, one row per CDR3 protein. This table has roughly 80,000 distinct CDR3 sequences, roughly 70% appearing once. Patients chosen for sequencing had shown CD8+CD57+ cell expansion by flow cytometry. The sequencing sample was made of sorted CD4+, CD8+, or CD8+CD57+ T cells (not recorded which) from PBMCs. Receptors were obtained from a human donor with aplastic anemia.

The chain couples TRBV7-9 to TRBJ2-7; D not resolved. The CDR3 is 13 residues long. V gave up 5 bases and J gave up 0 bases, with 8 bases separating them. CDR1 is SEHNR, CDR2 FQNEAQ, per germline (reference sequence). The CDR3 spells CASSDTSSYEQYF. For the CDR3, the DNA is TGTGCCAGCAGCGACACGAGCTCCTACGAGCAGTACTTC. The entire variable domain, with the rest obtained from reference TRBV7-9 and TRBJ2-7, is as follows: DTGVSQNPRHKITKRGQNVTFRCDPISEHNRLYWYRQTLGQGPEFLTYFQNEAQLEKSRLLSDRFSAERPKGSFSTLEIQRTEQGDSAMYLCASSDTSSYEQYFGPGTRLTVT.

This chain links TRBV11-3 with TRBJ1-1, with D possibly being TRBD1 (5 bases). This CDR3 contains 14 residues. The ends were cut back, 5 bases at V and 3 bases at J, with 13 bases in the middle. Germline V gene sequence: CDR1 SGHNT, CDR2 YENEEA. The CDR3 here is CASSILGGDTEAFF. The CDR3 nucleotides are TGTGCCAGCAGCATCCTGGGGGGAGACACTGAAGCTTTCTTT.

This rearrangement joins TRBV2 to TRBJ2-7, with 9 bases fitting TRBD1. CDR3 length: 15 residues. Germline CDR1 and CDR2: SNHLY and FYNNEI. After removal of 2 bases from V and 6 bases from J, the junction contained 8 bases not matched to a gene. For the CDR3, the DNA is TGTGCCAGCAGTGAACAGCCGGGACAGGGTACCGAGCAGTACTTC. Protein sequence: CASSEQPGQGTEQYF. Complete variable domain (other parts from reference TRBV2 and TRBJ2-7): EPEVTQTPSHQVTQMGQEVILRCVPISNHLYFYWYRQILGQKVEFLVSFYNNEISEKSEIFDDQFSVERPDGSNFTLKIRSTKLEDSAMYFCASSEQPGQGTEQYFGPGTRLTVT.

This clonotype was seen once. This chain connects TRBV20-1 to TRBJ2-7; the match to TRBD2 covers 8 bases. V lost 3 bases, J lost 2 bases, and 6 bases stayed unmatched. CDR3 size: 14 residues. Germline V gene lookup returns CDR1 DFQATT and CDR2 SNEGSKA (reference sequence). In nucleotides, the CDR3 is TGCAGTGCTAGTGCTTCGGGACTAGCCTACGAGCAGTACTTC. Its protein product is CSASASGLAYEQYF.

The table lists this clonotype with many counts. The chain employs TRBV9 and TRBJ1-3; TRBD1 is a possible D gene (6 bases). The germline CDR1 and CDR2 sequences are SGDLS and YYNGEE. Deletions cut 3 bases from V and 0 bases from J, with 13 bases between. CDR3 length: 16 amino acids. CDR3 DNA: TGTGCCAGCAGCGCTCCCAGGGGCACCTCTGGAAACACCATATATTTT. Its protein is CASSAPRGTSGNTIYF.

CDR3: CASNAKGDDLYGYTF. The CDR3 DNA reads as TGTGCCAGCAACGCTAAAGGGGACGACCTCTATGGCTACACCTTC. V usage is TRBV6-1 and J usage is TRBJ1-2; tentative D call: TRBD1 (5 bases). V dropped 7 bases and J dropped 4 bases, with 19 bases sitting between them. Germline lookup yields CDR1 MNHNS and CDR2 SASEGT. The CDR3 spans 15 residues.

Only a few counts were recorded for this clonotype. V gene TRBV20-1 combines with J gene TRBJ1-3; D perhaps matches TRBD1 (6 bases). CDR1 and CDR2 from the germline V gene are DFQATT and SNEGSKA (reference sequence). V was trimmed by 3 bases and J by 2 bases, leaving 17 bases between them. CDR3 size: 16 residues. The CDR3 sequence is CSARRGGESPGNTIYF. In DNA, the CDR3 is TGCAGTGCTAGGAGGGGGGGGGAATCTCCTGGAAACACCATATATTTT.

CDR3 residues: CASSTTGGHTGELFF. The CDR3 DNA reads as TGTGCCAGTAGTACGACAGGGGGGCACACCGGGGAGCTGTTTTTT. This chain links TRBV19 with TRBJ2-2; 9 bases match TRBD1. V was pared by 4 bases and J by 3 bases, with 3 bases of the junction left unmatched. Germline CDR1 is LNHDA and CDR2 is SQIVND (reference sequence). This CDR3 has 15 amino acids. The complete variable domain, with remaining parts taken from reference TRBV19 and TRBJ2-2, reads DGGITQSPKYLFRKEGQNVTLSCEQNLNHDAMYWYRQDPGQGLRLIYYSQIVNDFQKGDIAEGYSVSREKKESFPLTVTSAQKNPTAFYLCASSTTGGHTGELFFGEGSRLTVL.

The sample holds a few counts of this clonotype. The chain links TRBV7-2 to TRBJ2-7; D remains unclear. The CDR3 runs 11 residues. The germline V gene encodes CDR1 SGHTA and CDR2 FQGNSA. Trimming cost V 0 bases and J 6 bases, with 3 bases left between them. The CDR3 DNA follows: TGTGCCAGCAGCTTAGCTCGCGAGCAGTACTTC. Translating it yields CASSLAREQYF.

Here the CDR3 reads CAAGRAEAFF. The CDR3 DNA sequence: TGTGCCGCAGGGAGGGCTGAAGCTTTCTTT. The chain recombines TRBV19 with TRBJ1-1; tentatively, D is TRBD1 (5 bases). The germline V gene encodes CDR1 LNHDA and CDR2 SQIVND (reference sequence). The V and J ends lost 11 bases and 6 bases respectively, with 10 bases between them. The CDR3 is made up of 10 amino acids.

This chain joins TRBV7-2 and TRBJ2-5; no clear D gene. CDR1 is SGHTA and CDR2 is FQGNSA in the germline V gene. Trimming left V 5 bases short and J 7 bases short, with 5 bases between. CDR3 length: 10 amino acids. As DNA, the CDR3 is TGTGCCAGCAGCGGAGTGACCCAGTACTTC. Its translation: CASSGVTQYF.

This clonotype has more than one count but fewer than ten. The chain's CDR3 is CASRPTGDTQYF. Written as DNA, the CDR3 is TGTGCCAGCAGACCTACAGGGGATACGCAGTATTTT. The V and J genes are TRBV7-9 and TRBJ2-3, with D perhaps TRBD1 (6 bases). Germline-derived CDR1 and CDR2 are SEHNR and FQNEAQ (reference sequence). The CDR3 is 12 residues long. The V and J ends lost 6 bases and 6 bases respectively, with 10 bases between them.

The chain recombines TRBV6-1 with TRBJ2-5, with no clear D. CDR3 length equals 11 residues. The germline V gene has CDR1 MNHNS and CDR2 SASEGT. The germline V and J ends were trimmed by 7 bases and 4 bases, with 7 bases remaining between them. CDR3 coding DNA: TGTGCCAGCACGACGGGAGAGACCCAGTACTTC. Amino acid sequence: CASTTGETQYF.

In DNA, the CDR3 is TGTGCCATCAGTGAGCTACAGGGGGGCACTGAAGCTTTCTTT. It encodes CAISELQGGTEAFF. This chain uses TRBV10-3 with TRBJ1-1; 8 bases align to TRBD1. The CDR3 runs 14 residues. V lost 2 bases, J lost 4 bases, and 3 bases stayed unmatched. Germline lookup yields CDR1 ENHRY and CDR2 SYGVKD.

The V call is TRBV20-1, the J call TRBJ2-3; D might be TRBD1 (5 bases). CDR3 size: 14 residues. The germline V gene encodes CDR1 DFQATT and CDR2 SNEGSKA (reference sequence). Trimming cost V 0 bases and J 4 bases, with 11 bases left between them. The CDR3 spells CSARDAGFADTQYF. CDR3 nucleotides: TGCAGTGCTAGAGATGCAGGGTTCGCAGATACGCAGTATTTT.

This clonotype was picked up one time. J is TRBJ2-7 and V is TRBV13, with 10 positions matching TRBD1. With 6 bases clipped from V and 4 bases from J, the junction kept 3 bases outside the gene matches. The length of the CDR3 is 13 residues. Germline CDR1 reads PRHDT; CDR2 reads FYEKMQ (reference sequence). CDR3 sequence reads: CASRDRGVYEQYF. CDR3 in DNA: TGTGCCAGCAGGGACAGGGGGGTGTACGAGCAGTACTTC.

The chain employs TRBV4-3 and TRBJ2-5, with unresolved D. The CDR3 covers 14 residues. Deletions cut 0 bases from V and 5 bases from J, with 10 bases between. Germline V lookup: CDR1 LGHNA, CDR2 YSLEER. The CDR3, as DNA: TGCGCCAGCAGCCAAGAACACGTTTCGGAGACCCAGTACTTC. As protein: CASSQEHVSETQYF.

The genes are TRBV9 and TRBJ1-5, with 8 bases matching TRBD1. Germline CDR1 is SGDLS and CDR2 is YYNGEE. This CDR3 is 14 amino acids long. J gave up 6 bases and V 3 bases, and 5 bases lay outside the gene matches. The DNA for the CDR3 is TGTGCCAGCAGCGGCGGACAGGGTGCTCAGCCCCAGCATTTT. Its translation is CASSGGQGAQPQHF.

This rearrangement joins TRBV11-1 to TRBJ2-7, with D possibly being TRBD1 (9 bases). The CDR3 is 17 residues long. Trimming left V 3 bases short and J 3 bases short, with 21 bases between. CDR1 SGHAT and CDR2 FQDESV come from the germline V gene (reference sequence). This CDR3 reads CASSFGGGPGQGYEQYF. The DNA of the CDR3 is TGTGCCAGCAGCTTCGGGGGGGGTCCGGGACAGGGCTACGAGCAGTACTTC.

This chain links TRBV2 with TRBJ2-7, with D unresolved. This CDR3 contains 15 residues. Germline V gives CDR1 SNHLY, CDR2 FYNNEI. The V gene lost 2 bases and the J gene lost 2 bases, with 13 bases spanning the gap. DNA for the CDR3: TGTGCCAGCAGTGAAATGGGCACCCTTACCTACGAGCAGTACTTC. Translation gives CASSEMGTLTYEQYF.

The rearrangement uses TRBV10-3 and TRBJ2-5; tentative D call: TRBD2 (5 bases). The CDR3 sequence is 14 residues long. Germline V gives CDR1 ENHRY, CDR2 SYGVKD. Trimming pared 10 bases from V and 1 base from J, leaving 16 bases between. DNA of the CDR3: TGTGCCACCCGGGGAAGTAGCCTCCAAGAGACCCAGTACTTC. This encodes CATRGSSLQETQYF.

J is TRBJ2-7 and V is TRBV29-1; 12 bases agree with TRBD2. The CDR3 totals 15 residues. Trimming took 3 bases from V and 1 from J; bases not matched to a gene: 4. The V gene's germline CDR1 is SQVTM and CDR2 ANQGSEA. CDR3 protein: CSVELAGGQSYEQYF. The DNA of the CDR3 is TGCAGCGTTGAGCTAGCGGGGGGGCAATCCTACGAGCAGTACTTC.

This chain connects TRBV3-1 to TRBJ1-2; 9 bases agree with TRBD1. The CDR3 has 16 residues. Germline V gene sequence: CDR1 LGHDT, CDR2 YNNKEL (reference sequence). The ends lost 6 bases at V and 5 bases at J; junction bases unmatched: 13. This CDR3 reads CASRPSGTGSSYGYTF. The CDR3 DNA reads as TGTGCCAGCAGGCCCTCCGGGACAGGGAGCTCGTATGGCTACACCTTC.

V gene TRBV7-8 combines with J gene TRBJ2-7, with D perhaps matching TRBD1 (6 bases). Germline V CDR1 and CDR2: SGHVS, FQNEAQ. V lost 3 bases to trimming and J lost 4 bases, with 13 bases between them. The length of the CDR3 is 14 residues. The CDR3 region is CASSLEAGVYEQYF. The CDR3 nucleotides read TGTGCCAGCAGCTTGGAGGCAGGGGTGTACGAGCAGTACTTC.

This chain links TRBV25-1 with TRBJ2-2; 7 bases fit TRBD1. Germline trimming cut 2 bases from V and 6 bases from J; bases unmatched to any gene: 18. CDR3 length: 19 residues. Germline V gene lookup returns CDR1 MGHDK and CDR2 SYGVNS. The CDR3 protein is CASSETFGTVLRPAGELFF. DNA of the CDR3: TGTGCCAGCAGTGAAACATTCGGGACAGTCCTCCGCCCCGCCGGGGAGCTGTTTTTT.

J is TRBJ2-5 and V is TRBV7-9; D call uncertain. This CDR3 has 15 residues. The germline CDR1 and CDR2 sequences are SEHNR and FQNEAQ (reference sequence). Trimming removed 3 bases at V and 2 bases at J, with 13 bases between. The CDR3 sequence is CASSFLTERQETQYF. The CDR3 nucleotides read TGTGCCAGCAGCTTTCTTACTGAGAGGCAAGAGACCCAGTACTTC.

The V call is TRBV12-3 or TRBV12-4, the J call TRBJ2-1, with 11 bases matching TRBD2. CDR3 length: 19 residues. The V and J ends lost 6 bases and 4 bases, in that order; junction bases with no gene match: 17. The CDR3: CASRLDRLHGTSGYNEQFF. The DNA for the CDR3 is TGTGCCAGCAGGTTGGACAGGCTACATGGGACTAGCGGATACAATGAGCAGTTCTTC.